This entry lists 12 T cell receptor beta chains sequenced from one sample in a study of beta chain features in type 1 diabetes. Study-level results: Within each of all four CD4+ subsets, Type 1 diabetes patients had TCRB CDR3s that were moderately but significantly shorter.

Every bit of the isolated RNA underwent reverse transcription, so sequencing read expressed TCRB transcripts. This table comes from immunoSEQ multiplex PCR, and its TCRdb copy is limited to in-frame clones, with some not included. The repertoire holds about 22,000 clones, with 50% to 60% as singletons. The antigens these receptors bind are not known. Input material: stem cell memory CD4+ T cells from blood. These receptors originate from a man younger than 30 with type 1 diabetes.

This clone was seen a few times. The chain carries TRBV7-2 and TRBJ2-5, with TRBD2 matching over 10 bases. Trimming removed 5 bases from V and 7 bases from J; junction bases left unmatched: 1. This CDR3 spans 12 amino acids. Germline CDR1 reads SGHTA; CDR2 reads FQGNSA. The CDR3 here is CASSRTSGTQYF. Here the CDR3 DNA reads TGTGCCAGCAGCAGGACTAGCGGGACCCAGTACTTC. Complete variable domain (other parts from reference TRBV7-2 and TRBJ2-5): GAGVSQSPSNKVTEKGKDVELRCDPISGHTALYWYRQSLGQGLEFLIYFQGNSAPDKSGLPSDRFSAERTGGSVSTLTIQRTQQEDSAVYLCASSRTSGTQYFGPGTRLLVL.

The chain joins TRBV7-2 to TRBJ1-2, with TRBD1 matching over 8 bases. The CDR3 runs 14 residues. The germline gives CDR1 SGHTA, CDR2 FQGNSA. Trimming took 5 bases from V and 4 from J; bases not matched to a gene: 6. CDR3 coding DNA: TGTGCCAGCAGCCCGATTGGACAGGGCTATGGCTACACCTTC. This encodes CASSPIGQGYGYTF.

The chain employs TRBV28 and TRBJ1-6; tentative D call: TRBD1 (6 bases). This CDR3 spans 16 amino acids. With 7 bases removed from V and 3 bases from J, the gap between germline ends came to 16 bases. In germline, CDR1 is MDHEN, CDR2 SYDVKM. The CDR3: CASMRQETYYNSPLHF. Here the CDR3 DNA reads TGTGCCAGCATGAGACAGGAGACGTACTATAATTCACCCCTCCACTTT.

In DNA, the CDR3 is TGCGCCAGCAGCTTGCGTGAAGGGAGGAACGGGGGGCAGTTCTTC. Its protein product is CASSLREGRNGGQFF. The V and J genes are TRBV5-1 and TRBJ2-1, with D possibly TRBD2 on 6 matching bases. The length of the CDR3 is 15 residues. Trimming removed 1 base at V and 12 bases at J, with 20 bases between. Per germline, CDR1 SGHRS and CDR2 YFSETQ.

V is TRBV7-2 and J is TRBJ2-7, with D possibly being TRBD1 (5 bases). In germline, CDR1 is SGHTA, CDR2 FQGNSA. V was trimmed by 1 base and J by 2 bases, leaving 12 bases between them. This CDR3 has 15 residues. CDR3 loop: CASSLESRVAYEQYF. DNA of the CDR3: TGTGCCAGCAGCTTAGAGTCCAGGGTCGCCTACGAGCAGTACTTC.

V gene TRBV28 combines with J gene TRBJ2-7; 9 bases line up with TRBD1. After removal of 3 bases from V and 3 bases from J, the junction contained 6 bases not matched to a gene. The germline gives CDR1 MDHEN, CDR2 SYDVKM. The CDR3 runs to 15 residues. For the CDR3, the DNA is TGTGCCAGCAGTTTGGGGACAGGGTCCAACTACGAGCAGTACTTC. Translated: CASSLGTGSNYEQYF.

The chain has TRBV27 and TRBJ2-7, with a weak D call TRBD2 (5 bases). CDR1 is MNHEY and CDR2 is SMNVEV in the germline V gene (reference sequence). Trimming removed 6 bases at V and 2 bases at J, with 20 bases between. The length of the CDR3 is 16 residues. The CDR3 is CASSSDSTGSTYEQYF. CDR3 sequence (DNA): TGTGCCAGCAGCTCGGACTCGACGGGATCCACCTACGAGCAGTACTTC.

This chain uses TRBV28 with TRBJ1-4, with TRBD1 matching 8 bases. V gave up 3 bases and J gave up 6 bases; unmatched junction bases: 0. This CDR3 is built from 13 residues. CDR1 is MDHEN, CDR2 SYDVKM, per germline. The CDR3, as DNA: TGTGCCAGCAGTTTGGGACAGGATGAAAAACTGTTTTTT. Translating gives CASSLGQDEKLFF.

The CDR3, as DNA: TGCGCCAGCAGCCAAGCGGGGGTCCGCACAGATACGCAGTATTTT. Amino acids: CASSQAGVRTDTQYF. This chain joins TRBV4-1 and TRBJ2-3, with D maybe TRBD2 (6 bases). V was trimmed by 1 base and J by 1 base, leaving 9 bases between them. CDR1 is MGHRA, CDR2 YSYEKL, per germline. This CDR3 contains 15 residues.

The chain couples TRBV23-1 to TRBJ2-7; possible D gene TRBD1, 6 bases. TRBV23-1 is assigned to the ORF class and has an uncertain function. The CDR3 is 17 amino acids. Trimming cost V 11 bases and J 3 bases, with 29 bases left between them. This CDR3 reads CADNSGDTKNVCYEQYF. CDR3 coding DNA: TGCGCCGATAACTCCGGGGACACCAAGAACGTCTGCTACGAGCAGTACTTC.

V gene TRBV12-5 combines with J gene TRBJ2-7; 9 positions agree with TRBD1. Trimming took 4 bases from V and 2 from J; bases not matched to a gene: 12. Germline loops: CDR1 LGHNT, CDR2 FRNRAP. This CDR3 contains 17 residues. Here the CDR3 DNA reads TGTGCTAGTGGTTCTCACAGGACCGGGACAGGGCCCTACGAGCAGTACTTC. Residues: CASGSHRTGTGPYEQYF.

CDR3 residues: CASSVQGDGYTF. CDR3 DNA: TGTGCCAGCAGCGTACAGGGTGATGGCTACACCTTC. The V gene is TRBV11-2, the J gene TRBJ1-2; possible D gene TRBD1, 6 bases. V was clipped by 5 bases and J by 6 bases, with 10 bases between them. Germline CDR1 and CDR2: SGHAT and FQNNGV. This CDR3 is built from 12 residues.